What follows are 5 T cell receptor beta chains derived from one specimen sequenced in a study of blood T cells in healthy people across ages. Through a sample-barcoded 5' primer and a J-beta primer mix, a second PCR was run for 7 to 11 cycles. TCRdb ran MiXCR on the 5' RACE reads and lists one entry per CDR3 protein. The sample holds around 800,000 distinct CDR3 sequences, around a quarter seen once. This sample was shared with a second study, whose subject was T cells of mothers and their children.

Sequenced: blood. The receptor set was obtained from a boy aged 5-17 years in good health.

This clonotype has a handful of counts. V and J are TRBV19 and TRBJ2-6; 10 nucleotides line up with TRBD2. The J segment lost 6 bases and the V segment lost 2 bases, leaving 16 bases of the junction unmatched. This CDR3 contains 20 residues. The germline V gene has CDR1 LNHDA and CDR2 SQIVND (reference sequence). The CDR3 DNA reads as TGTGCCAGTAGTATATTAAGAACGACTAGCGGGCGCCGTCCGGCCAACGTCCTGACTTTC. Amino acids: CASSILRTTSGRRPANVLTF. Filled out from reference TRBV19 and TRBJ2-6, the complete variable domain reads DGGITQSPKYLFRKEGQNVTLSCEQNLNHDAMYWYRQDPGQGLRLIYYSQIVNDFQKGDIAEGYSVSREKKESFPLTVTSAQKNPTAFYLCASSILRTTSGRRPANVLTFGAGSRLTVL.

The V and J genes are TRBV27 and TRBJ2-6; possibly TRBD1 or TRBD2 for D (5 bases each). The CDR3 spans 16 residues. Germline V gives CDR1 MNHEY, CDR2 SMNVEV (reference sequence). The germline V and J ends were trimmed by 3 bases and 0 bases, with 9 bases remaining between them. The CDR3 DNA reads as TGTGCCAGCAGTTTGAGGGGAAACTCTGGGGCCAACGTCCTGACTTTC. Protein sequence: CASSLRGNSGANVLTF.

The chain is built from TRBV5-5 and TRBJ2-7; D perhaps matches TRBD1 (5 bases). The germline V and J ends were trimmed by 0 bases and 2 bases, with 12 bases remaining between them. Germline-derived CDR1 and CDR2 are SGHKS and YYEKEE (reference sequence). The CDR3 length is 15 residues. The CDR3 region is CASSLAGIGTYEQYF. Here the CDR3 DNA reads TGTGCCAGCAGCTTGGCAGGGATCGGAACCTACGAGCAGTACTTC.

This clonotype was recorded many times. The rearrangement links TRBV7-9 to TRBJ2-7; unclear D gene. Deletions cut 5 bases from V and 3 bases from J, with 11 bases between. The CDR3 is 13 amino acids. The germline V gene has CDR1 SEHNR and CDR2 FQNEAQ (reference sequence). The CDR3 DNA reads TGTGCCAGCAGCCCCGATCGGAACTACGAGCAGTACTTC. Residues: CASSPDRNYEQYF.

This clonotype came up a few times. CDR3 residues: CASSDRGGGETQYF. DNA of the CDR3: TGTGCCAGCAGTGACAGGGGGGGAGGAGAGACCCAGTACTTC. J is TRBJ2-5 and V is TRBV2; possibly TRBD1 or TRBD2 for D (7 bases each). V was trimmed by 3 bases and J by 4 bases, leaving 12 bases between them. Per the germline V gene, CDR1 is SNHLY and CDR2 is FYNNEI. The CDR3 is 14 residues long.